Below are 23 T cell receptor beta chains sequenced from a single sample in a study of T cell responses to AZD1222 COVID-19 vaccine. Using immunoSEQ multiplex PCR, the repertoire was profiled, and TCRdb retains in-frame clones only, with some absent. The data hold about 150,000 clones, with roughly 84% observed a single time. The sample was peripheral blood, taken on day 0 of AZD1222 vaccination. The receptors come from an adult in good health.

The V and J genes are TRBV11-2 and TRBJ1-2; D gene ambiguous. Germline CDR1 SGHAT, CDR2 FQNNGV. CDR3 length: 15 residues. V lost 5 bases and J lost 4, with 17 bases in between. Written as DNA, the CDR3 is TGTGCCAGCAGCCGCGCACTGATGGATCCCTATGGCTACACCTTC. This sequence encodes CASSRALMDPYGYTF.

This rearrangement joins TRBV5-4 to TRBJ2-7; 10 positions agree with TRBD1. CDR3 length: 15 amino acids. Germline V gene lookup returns CDR1 SGHNT and CDR2 YYREEE (reference sequence). Trimming took 2 bases from V and 5 from J; bases not matched to a gene: 7. CDR3 loop: CASSLTGTGVDEQYF. For the CDR3, the DNA is TGTGCCAGCAGCTTAACCGGGACAGGGGTAGACGAGCAGTACTTC.

This clone has only one observation. The gene calls are TRBV5-1 and TRBJ2-7, with 9 nucleotides matching TRBD1. Germline V gene lookup returns CDR1 SGHRS and CDR2 YFSETQ. The CDR3 contains 16 residues. The V and J ends lost 2 bases and 5 bases, in that order; junction bases with no gene match: 11. The CDR3 is CASSLAGTGFYHEQYF. In DNA, the CDR3 is TGCGCCAGCAGCTTAGCCGGGACAGGGTTTTACCACGAGCAGTACTTC.

The J gene is TRBJ2-7, the V gene TRBV2, with TRBD1 as a possible D gene (6 bases). V was pared by 6 bases and J by 0 bases, with 15 bases between. The CDR3 consists of 15 residues. Germline V lookup: CDR1 SNHLY, CDR2 FYNNEI. The CDR3 region is CASRPGHDGSYEQYF. In DNA, the CDR3 is TGTGCCAGCAGGCCGGGACACGACGGCTCCTACGAGCAGTACTTC. The full variable domain, in which reference TRBV2 and TRBJ2-7 provide the parts outside the CDR3, is EPEVTQTPSHQVTQMGQEVILRCVPISNHLYFYWYRQILGQKVEFLVSFYNNEISEKSEIFDDQFSVERPDGSNFTLKIRSTKLEDSAMYFCASRPGHDGSYEQYFGPGTRLTVT.

This clone was seen only once. This chain links TRBV5-1 with TRBJ2-3; D gene uncertain. The V gene lost 4 bases and the J gene lost 4 bases, with 10 bases spanning the gap. The CDR3 is 13 residues long. The germline V gene encodes CDR1 SGHRS and CDR2 YFSETQ. This chain's CDR3 is CASSHPGADTQYF. For the CDR3, the DNA is TGCGCCAGCAGCCACCCTGGCGCAGATACGCAGTATTTT. Together with reference TRBV5-1 and TRBJ2-3, the CDR3 gives the full variable domain: KAGVTQTPRYLIKTRGQQVTLSCSPISGHRSVSWYQQTPGQGLQFLFEYFSETQRNKGNFPGRFSGRQFSNSRSEMNVSTLELGDSALYLCASSHPGADTQYFGPGTRLTVL.

The V call is TRBV6-5, the J call TRBJ1-2; TRBD1 matches at 8 bases. V shed 10 bases, J shed 3 bases, and the junction held 10 bases outside the gene matches. Germline V gene data show CDR1 as MNHEY and CDR2 as SVGAGI. The CDR3 has 14 residues. CDR3 amino acids: CATKLEQGDYGYTF. The CDR3 nucleotides read TGTGCCACAAAACTAGAACAGGGGGACTATGGCTACACCTTC.

This clone was found once. The V call is TRBV6-1, the J call TRBJ1-1; D is unclear. CDR3 length: 15 residues. The V gene lost 1 base and the J gene lost 0 bases, with 9 bases spanning the gap. Germline CDR1 MNHNS, CDR2 SASEGT. The CDR3 is CASSEVPYMNTEAFF. The CDR3 nucleotides are TGTGCCAGCAGTGAAGTCCCCTATATGAACACTGAAGCTTTCTTT.

V gene TRBV20-1 combines with J gene TRBJ1-1, with 8 bases matching TRBD1. The V segment lost 3 bases and the J segment 5 bases; nucleotides outside the gene matches: 14. CDR1 DFQATT and CDR2 SNEGSKA come from the germline V gene (reference sequence). CDR3 length: 16 residues. CDR3 in amino acids: CSASGGQGKRGTEAFF. The CDR3 DNA reads as TGCAGTGCTAGTGGTGGACAGGGTAAAAGGGGGACTGAAGCTTTCTTT.

The chain is built from TRBV7-7 and TRBJ2-7, with D possibly called TRBD1 or TRBD2 (5 bases each). Germline V lookup: CDR1 SSHAT, CDR2 FNYEAQ (reference sequence). This CDR3 is built from 15 residues. Deletions cut 5 bases from V and 3 bases from J, with 17 bases between. The DNA for the CDR3 is TGTGCCAGCAGCCTTGGGGACGCGAGGATCTACGAGCAGTACTTC. It yields the protein CASSLGDARIYEQYF. The entire variable domain, with the rest obtained from reference TRBV7-7 and TRBJ2-7, is as follows: GAGVSQSPRYKVTKRGQDVTLRCDPISSHATLYWYQQALGQGPEFLTYFNYEAQPDKSGLPSDRFSAERPEGSISTLTIQRTEQRDSAMYRCASSLGDARIYEQYFGPGTRLTVT.

This clone occurred once. CDR3 sequence reads: CSVKFQGSSYNEQFF. The CDR3 DNA is TGCAGCGTTAAGTTCCAGGGTAGCTCCTACAATGAGCAGTTCTTC. The chain recombines TRBV29-1 with TRBJ2-1; tentatively, D is TRBD1 (5 bases). The V end was cut by 5 bases, the J end by 0 bases, with 14 bases between. CDR3 size: 15 residues. Germline V CDR1 and CDR2: SQVTM, ANQGSEA.

The chain employs TRBV5-1 and TRBJ2-3, with D unresolved. Germline loops: CDR1 SGHRS, CDR2 YFSETQ. This CDR3 comprises 14 residues. The ends were cut back, 4 bases at V and 0 bases at J, with 9 bases in the middle. CDR3 DNA sequence: TGCGCCAGCAGCCCGGATGGTAGCACAGATACGCAGTATTTT. It specifies CASSPDGSTDTQYF. Full variable domain (remainder filled in from reference TRBV5-1 and TRBJ2-3): KAGVTQTPRYLIKTRGQQVTLSCSPISGHRSVSWYQQTPGQGLQFLFEYFSETQRNKGNFPGRFSGRQFSNSRSEMNVSTLELGDSALYLCASSPDGSTDTQYFGPGTRLTVL.

The V gene is TRBV3-1 (or the pseudogene TRBV3-2), the J gene TRBJ1-2, with D hard to call. CDR1 LGHDT and CDR2 YNNKEL come from the germline V gene (reference sequence). The CDR3 extends over 15 amino acids. The V end lost 3 bases, the J end lost 1 base, and 12 bases lay between the germline ends. CDR3 in DNA: TGTGCCAGCAGCCATTTTAACAGAGTTAACTATGGCTACACCTTC. This encodes CASSHFNRVNYGYTF.

The chain uses TRBV7-3 and TRBJ1-1, with TRBD1 matching 7 bases. Per the germline V gene, CDR1 is SGHTA and CDR2 is FQGTGA. The CDR3 is 15 amino acids. V gave up 3 bases and J gave up 6 bases; unmatched junction bases: 10. CDR3 sequence: CASSLTSGGRAEAFF. CDR3 DNA: TGTGCCAGCAGCTTGACATCAGGGGGTAGGGCTGAAGCTTTCTTT.

The V call is TRBV19, the J call TRBJ1-1; D is unresolved. The V end lost 3 bases, the J end lost 2 bases, and 7 bases lay between the germline ends. CDR1 LNHDA and CDR2 SQIVND come from the germline V gene (reference sequence). This CDR3 is 13 amino acids long. For the CDR3, the DNA is TGTGCCAGTAGTATCGGCTTCAACACTGAAGCTTTCTTT. Translated, it gives CASSIGFNTEAFF.

This clone was counted only a few times. The V gene is TRBV10-3, the J gene TRBJ1-2; 7 nucleotides agree with TRBD1. Germline CDR1 reads ENHRY; CDR2 reads SYGVKD. The length of the CDR3 is 13 residues. Germline trimming cut 8 bases from V and 3 bases from J; bases unmatched to any gene: 6. The CDR3 region is CAIRDRRDYGYTF. The CDR3, as DNA: TGTGCCATCCGGGACAGAAGGGACTATGGCTACACCTTC.

The CDR3 loop reads CASSPLGPGNTDTQYF. The CDR3, as DNA: TGTGCCAGCAGCCCCCTGGGACCGGGAAATACAGATACGCAGTATTTT. V usage is TRBV5-6 and J usage is TRBJ2-3, with D perhaps matching TRBD1 or TRBD2 (5 bases each). The CDR3 contains 16 residues. Per germline, CDR1 SGHDT and CDR2 YYEEEE. V gave up 4 bases and J gave up 3 bases, with 18 bases separating them.

The count of this clone is one. The V and J genes are TRBV3-1 (or the pseudogene TRBV3-2) and TRBJ2-4; TRBD2 aligns across 11 bases. The CDR3 runs to 17 residues. The germline CDR1 and CDR2 sequences are LGHDT and YNNKEL (reference sequence). The junction had 9 bases not matched to a gene; V was cut back by 4 bases and J by 4 bases. Written as DNA, the CDR3 is TGTGCCAGCAGCCCTGGGGCGGCTAGCGGGGGGAAAAACATTCAGTACTTC. This encodes CASSPGAASGGKNIQYF.

The rearrangement joins TRBV9 to TRBJ1-2, with 8 bases identical to TRBD1. The V gene's germline CDR1 is SGDLS and CDR2 YYNGEE. The V gene end was trimmed by 6 bases and the J gene end by 6 bases; junction bases not matched to a gene: 13. CDR3 size: 15 residues. The CDR3 coding sequence is TGTGCCAGCAACGAAGGGGCGCCAGGGGGCAATGGCTACACCTTC. Translating gives CASNEGAPGGNGYTF.

The V call is TRBV23-1, the J call TRBJ1-4, with D possibly matching TRBD1 (5 bases). TRBV23-1 is an ORF for which the function is uncertain. This CDR3 has 14 amino acids. V dropped 7 bases and J dropped 8 bases, with 17 bases sitting between them. The CDR3 DNA sequence: TGCGCCAGCATTCTGAGGGCCAGGGAGGAAAAACTGTTTTTT. Encoded protein: CASILRAREEKLFF.

This chain links TRBV19 with TRBJ2-3; tentatively, D is TRBD1 (5 bases). The CDR3 loop spans 13 amino acids. Per the germline V gene, CDR1 is LNHDA and CDR2 is SQIVND (reference sequence). Trimming removed 1 base at V and 6 bases at J, with 8 bases between. The CDR3 sequence: CASSIVGADTQYF. Here the CDR3 DNA reads TGTGCCAGTAGTATAGTTGGGGCGGATACGCAGTATTTT.

This rearrangement joins TRBV19 to TRBJ1-4; 9 nucleotides agree with TRBD1. The V segment lost 7 bases and the J segment 10 bases; nucleotides outside the gene matches: 4. Germline V gene lookup returns CDR1 LNHDA and CDR2 SQIVND (reference sequence). This CDR3 has 12 amino acids. The CDR3: CASTPDRGKLFF. As DNA, the CDR3 is TGTGCCAGTACCCCGGACAGGGGAAAACTGTTTTTT. The full variable domain, rest sourced from reference TRBV19 and TRBJ1-4, is DGGITQSPKYLFRKEGQNVTLSCEQNLNHDAMYWYRQDPGQGLRLIYYSQIVNDFQKGDIAEGYSVSREKKESFPLTVTSAQKNPTAFYLCASTPDRGKLFFGSGTQLSVL.

DNA for the CDR3: TGTGCCAGCAGCTTAAGGGCGGGGGGGCCGACAGATACGCAGTATTTT. Translating gives CASSLRAGGPTDTQYF. The chain is built from TRBV7-2 and TRBJ2-3; 9 nucleotides line up with TRBD2. This CDR3 is built from 16 residues. The trim removed 2 bases at V and 3 bases at J, leaving 6 bases unmatched. Germline-derived CDR1 and CDR2 are SGHTA and FQGNSA. Full variable domain (outside the CDR3, taken from reference TRBV7-2 and TRBJ2-3): GAGVSQSPSNKVTEKGKDVELRCDPISGHTALYWYRQSLGQGLEFLIYFQGNSAPDKSGLPSDRFSAERTGGSVSTLTIQRTQQEDSAVYLCASSLRAGGPTDTQYFGPGTRLTVL.

The genes are TRBV10-3 and TRBJ2-2; 8 bases are shared with TRBD2. The CDR3 is 18 amino acids. Germline assignment: CDR1 ENHRY and CDR2 SYGVKD. The J segment lost 0 bases and the V segment lost 4 bases, leaving 10 bases of the junction unmatched. For the CDR3, the DNA is TGTGCCATCAGTGCTACGACTAGCGTGATAGCGAACACCGGGGAGCTGTTTTTT. Protein sequence: CAISATTSVIANTGELFF.